This TCR beta chain was identified in a study of tumor and adjacent non-tumor tissue in lung cancer (dated by TCRdb to the late 2010s). The study in broad terms: By cancer type, the cohort comprised about 13 adenocarcinoma patients, 2 squamous cell carcinoma patients and 1 small cell lung cancer patient. TCRbeta CDR3 sequencing was performed on 25 to 30 paired specimens, with one tumor sample and one normal lung sample collected per patient. A total of approximately 130,000,000 productive TCRbeta reads were generated by sequencing, corresponding to an average of roughly 4.1 million reads per sample. The study compared bulk TCRbeta repertoires from lung tumor tissue and matched distant non-tumor lung tissue of some 14 lung cancer patients. Among the roughly 15 patients, ages ranged from about 31 to 76 years, some ten were men and 5 were women, and disease was TNM stage I to III. Points the paper makes about the study in general: The sequencing platform is not named in the methods, and unique molecular identifiers are not mentioned. Peripheral blood was not sequenced, so blood TCRbeta repertoires were not examined in the lung cancer patients of the study. Only 15 or so patients were included in the cohort, and the need for larger samples and more detailed clinical data was noted by the authors. In normal lung, the top 100 clones accounted for a significantly larger cumulative share of the repertoire than in tumor tissue. Tumor tissue showed significantly higher TCR diversity (inverse Simpson) than normal lung tissue, at about 410 vs 180 (P = 0.0075, Mann-Whitney U test). Younger patients had significantly higher TCR diversity, and higher tumor TCR diversity was associated with shorter overall and disease-free survival.

This clonotype has a single count. Its antigen remains undetermined. No much larger clonotype is one base removed from it; base qualities were not supplied. One read gives only weak evidence. Bulk unsorted tissue served as the source for RNA extraction, and RNA quality was assessed using a NanoDrop ND-1000 and an Agilent 2100. The normal lung samples consisted of distant non-tumor tissue collected more than 3 cm from the tumor edge. Newly diagnosed lung cancer patients without prior chemotherapy who had been admitted for thoracic surgery in China between August and November 2014 were enrolled as donors. The study excluded patients who had received radiotherapy or chemotherapy before or who had another cancer at the same time. Surgical tissue pieces of 1-2 cm3 were preserved in RNAlater solution and were kept at -80 degrees C until use. V is reduced by 3 bases and J by 9 bases, leaving a spacing of 11 bases between them. Reading from cysteine to phenylalanine, the CDR3 counts 12 amino acids. Here the CDR3 DNA is all that survives: 36 bases in frame from base 1.

The library was generated by multiplex PCR. The listed sequencing device is Illumina HiSeq 2500. TCRbeta libraries were constructed through three rounds of nested PCR with primers (Table S4) according to protocols modified from ARM-PCR. Before sequencing, PCR products of 200-500 bp were cut from the gel and purified using the QIAquick gel extraction kit. The authors processed their data as follows. Reads were cleaned using Trimmomatic, were merged into complete CDR3 sequences using FLASH, and were assigned to V(D)J germline segments using MiTCR. VDJtools was used to compute clonal diversity as the inverse Simpson's index. Productive reads were defined as in-frame sequences without a premature stop codon. Using fastp at Q25 and MiXCR, TCRdb reprocessed the public reads and kept productive beta chains. Rows with a matching CDR3 protein are joined into one entry that keeps the most common DNA and genes. These V and J calls originate from TCRdb's pipeline instead of the authors' own analysis. For this sample the table gives about 110,000 distinct CDR3 sequences, of which about 64% were detected only once. Under 20% of the sample comes from the top ten.

The rearrangement joined TRBV12-3 or TRBV12-4 to TRBJ1-2; possibly the D gene is TRBD1, per 5 matching bases. Material for sequencing was distant non-tumor lung tissue. The receptor's source is a man between 60 and 75 years old with non-small cell lung cancer. This receptor has the CDR3 CASSFGGSCYTF. The DNA is as follows: TGTGCCAGCAGTTTCGGGGGTAGCTGCTACACCTTC.